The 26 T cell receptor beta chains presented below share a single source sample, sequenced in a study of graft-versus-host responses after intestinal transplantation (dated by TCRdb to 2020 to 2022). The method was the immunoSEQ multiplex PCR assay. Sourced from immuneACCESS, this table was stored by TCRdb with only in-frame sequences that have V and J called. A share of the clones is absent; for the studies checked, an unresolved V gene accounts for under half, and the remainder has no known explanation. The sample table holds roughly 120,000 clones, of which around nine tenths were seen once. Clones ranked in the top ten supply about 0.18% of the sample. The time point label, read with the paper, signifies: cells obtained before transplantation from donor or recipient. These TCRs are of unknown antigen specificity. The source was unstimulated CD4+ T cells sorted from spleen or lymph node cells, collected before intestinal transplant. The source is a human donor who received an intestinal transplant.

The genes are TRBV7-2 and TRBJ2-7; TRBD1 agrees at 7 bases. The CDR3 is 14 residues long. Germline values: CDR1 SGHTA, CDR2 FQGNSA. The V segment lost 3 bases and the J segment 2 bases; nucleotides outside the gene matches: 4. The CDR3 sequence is CASSFRTGPYEQYF. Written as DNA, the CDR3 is TGTGCCAGCAGCTTCAGGACAGGCCCCTACGAGCAGTACTTC.

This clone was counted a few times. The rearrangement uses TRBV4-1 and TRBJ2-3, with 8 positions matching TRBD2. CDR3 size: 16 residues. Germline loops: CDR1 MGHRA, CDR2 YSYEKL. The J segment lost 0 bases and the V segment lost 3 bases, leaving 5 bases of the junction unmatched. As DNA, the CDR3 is TGCGCCAGCAGCCAGGCGGGGGGTCCTAGCACAGATACGCAGTATTTT. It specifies CASSQAGGPSTDTQYF.

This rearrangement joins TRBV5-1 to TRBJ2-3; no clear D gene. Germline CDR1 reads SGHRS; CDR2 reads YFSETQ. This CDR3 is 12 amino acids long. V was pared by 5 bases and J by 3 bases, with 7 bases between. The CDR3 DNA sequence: TGCGCCAGCAGTTTTCAGACAGATACGCAGTATTTT. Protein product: CASSFQTDTQYF.

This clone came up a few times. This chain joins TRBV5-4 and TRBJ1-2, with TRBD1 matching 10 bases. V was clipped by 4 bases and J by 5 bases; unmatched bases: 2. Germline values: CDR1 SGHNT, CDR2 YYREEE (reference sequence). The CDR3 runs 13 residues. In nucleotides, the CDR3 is TGTGCCAGCAGCGTGGGACAGGGGTATGGCTACACCTTC. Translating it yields CASSVGQGYGYTF.

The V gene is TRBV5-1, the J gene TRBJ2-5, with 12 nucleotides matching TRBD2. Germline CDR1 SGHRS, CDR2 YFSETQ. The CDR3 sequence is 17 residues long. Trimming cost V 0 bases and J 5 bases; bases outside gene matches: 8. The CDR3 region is CASSLDGLAGGLETQYF. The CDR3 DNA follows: TGCGCCAGCAGCTTGGATGGCCTAGCGGGGGGGCTCGAGACCCAGTACTTC.

The CDR3 nucleotides are TGCGCCAGCAGCTTTTGGGAGTTGGCCGGGGAGCTGTTTTTT. Translation: CASSFWELAGELFF. The chain combines TRBV5-1 with TRBJ2-2; D is perhaps TRBD2 (5 bases). Germline CDR1 SGHRS, CDR2 YFSETQ. The length of the CDR3 is 14 residues. The V gene lost 2 bases and the J gene lost 6 bases, with 11 bases spanning the gap. Full variable domain (rest looked up from reference TRBV5-1 and TRBJ2-2): KAGVTQTPRYLIKTRGQQVTLSCSPISGHRSVSWYQQTPGQGLQFLFEYFSETQRNKGNFPGRFSGRQFSNSRSEMNVSTLELGDSALYLCASSFWELAGELFFGEGSRLTVL.

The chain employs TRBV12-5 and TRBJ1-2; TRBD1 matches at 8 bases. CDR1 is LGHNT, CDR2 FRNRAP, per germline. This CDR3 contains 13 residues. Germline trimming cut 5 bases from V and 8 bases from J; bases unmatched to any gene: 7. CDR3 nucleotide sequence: TGTGCTAGTGGTCCAGACAGGGGAGGCGGCTACACCTTC. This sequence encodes CASGPDRGGGYTF.

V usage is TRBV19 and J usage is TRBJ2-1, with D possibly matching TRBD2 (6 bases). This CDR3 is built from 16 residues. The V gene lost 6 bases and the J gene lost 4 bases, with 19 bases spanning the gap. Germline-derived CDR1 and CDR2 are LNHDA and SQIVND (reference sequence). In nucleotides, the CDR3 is TGTGCCAGTAGCCCCTTGGCGGGGACCTTATACAATGAGCAGTTCTTC. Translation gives CASSPLAGTLYNEQFF.

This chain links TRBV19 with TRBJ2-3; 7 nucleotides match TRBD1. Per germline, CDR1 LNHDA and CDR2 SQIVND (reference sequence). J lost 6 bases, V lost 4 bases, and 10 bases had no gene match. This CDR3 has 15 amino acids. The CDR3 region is CASSTGTDRRDTQYF. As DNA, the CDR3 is TGTGCCAGTAGTACCGGGACAGATAGACGGGATACGCAGTATTTT.

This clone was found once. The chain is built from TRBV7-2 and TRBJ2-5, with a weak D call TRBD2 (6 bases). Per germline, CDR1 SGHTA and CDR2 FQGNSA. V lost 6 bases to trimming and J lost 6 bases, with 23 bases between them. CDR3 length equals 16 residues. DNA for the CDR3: TGTGCCAGCAGGAACCGTCCCGGGACGGGGGAGCAGACCCAGTACTTC. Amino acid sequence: CASRNRPGTGEQTQYF.

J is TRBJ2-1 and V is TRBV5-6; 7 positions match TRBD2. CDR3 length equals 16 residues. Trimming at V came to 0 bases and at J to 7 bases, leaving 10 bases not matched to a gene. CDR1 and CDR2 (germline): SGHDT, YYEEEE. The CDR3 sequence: CASSLVSAGVGNEQFF. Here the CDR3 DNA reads TGTGCCAGCAGCTTGGTTTCCGCGGGAGTCGGAAATGAGCAGTTCTTC.

CDR3 DNA sequence: TGTGCCAGCAGTTCCAGCGGGGGTACAGATACGCAGTATTTT. Translated: CASSSSGGTDTQYF. The chain joins TRBV6-5 to TRBJ2-3; 8 bases align to TRBD2. The ends lost 4 bases at V and 3 bases at J; junction bases unmatched: 3. Looked up from germline, CDR1 is MNHEY and CDR2 is SVGAGI. The CDR3 spans 14 residues.

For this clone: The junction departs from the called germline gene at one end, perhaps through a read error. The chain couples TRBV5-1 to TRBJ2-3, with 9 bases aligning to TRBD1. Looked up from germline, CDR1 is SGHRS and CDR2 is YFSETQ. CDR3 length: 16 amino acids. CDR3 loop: CASRLAGTGNTDTQYF. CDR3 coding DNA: TGCGCCAGCAGATTGGCCGGGACAGGGAACACAGATACGCAGTATTTT.

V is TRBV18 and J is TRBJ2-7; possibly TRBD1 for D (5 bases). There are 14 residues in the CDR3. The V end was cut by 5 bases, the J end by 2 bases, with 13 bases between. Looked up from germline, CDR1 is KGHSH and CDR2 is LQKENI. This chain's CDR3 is CASSASQGTYEQYF. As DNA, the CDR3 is TGTGCCAGCTCAGCTTCCCAGGGAACCTACGAGCAGTACTTC.

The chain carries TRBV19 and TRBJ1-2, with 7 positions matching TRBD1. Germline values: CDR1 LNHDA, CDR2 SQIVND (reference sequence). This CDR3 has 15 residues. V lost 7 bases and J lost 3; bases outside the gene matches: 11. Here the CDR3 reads CASNKKDRADYGYTF. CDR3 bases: TGTGCCAGTAACAAAAAAGACAGGGCTGACTATGGCTACACCTTC.

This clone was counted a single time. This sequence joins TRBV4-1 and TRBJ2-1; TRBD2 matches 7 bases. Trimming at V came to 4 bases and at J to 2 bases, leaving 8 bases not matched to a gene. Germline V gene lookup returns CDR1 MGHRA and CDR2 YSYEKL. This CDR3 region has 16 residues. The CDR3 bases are TGCGCCAGCAGCCTAACACTAGCGCGGACCTACAATGAGCAGTTCTTC. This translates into CASSLTLARTYNEQFF.

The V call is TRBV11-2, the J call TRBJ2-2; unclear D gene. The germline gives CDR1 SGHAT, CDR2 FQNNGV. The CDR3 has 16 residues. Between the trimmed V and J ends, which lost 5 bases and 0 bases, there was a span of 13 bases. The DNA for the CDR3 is TGTGCCAGCAGCAAACAGCTTTACGCGAACACCGGGGAGCTGTTTTTT. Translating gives CASSKQLYANTGELFF.

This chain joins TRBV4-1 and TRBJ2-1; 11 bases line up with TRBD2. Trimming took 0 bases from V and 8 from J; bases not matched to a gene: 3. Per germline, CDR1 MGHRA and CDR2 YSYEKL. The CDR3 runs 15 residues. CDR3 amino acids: CASSQDTSGRDEQFF. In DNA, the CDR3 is TGCGCCAGCAGCCAAGACACTAGCGGGAGAGATGAGCAGTTCTTC.

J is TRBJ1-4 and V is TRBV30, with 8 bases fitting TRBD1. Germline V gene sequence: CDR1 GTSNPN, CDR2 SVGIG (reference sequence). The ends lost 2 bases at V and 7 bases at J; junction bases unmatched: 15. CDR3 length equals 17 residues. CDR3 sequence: CAWSLPRTGRYGEKLFF. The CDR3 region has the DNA TGTGCCTGGAGTCTCCCCCGGACAGGGAGGTACGGTGAAAAACTGTTTTTT.

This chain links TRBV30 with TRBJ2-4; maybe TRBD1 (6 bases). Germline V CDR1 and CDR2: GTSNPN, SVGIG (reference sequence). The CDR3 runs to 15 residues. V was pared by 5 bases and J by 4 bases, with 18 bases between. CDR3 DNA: TGTGCCTGGGCCAGAAAGACAGGCCTAAAAAACATTCAGTACTTC. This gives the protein CAWARKTGLKNIQYF.

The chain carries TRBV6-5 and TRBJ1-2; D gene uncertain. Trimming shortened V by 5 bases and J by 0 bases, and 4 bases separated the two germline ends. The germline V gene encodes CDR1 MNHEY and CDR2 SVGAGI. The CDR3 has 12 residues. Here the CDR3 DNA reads TGTGCCAGCAGTGACACTAACTATGGCTACACCTTC. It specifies CASSDTNYGYTF.

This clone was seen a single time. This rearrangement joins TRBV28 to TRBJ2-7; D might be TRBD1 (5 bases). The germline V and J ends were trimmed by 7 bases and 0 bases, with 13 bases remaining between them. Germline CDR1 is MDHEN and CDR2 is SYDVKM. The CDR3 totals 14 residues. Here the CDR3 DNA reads TGTGCCAGCATGCGACAGCCTAACTCCTACGAGCAGTACTTC. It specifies CASMRQPNSYEQYF.

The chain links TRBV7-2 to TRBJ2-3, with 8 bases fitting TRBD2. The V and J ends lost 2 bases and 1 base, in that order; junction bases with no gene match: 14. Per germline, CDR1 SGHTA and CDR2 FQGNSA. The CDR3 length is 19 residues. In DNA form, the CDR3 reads TGTGCCAGCAGCTTACGGGCAGCGGGAGTTGTATCGGGCACAGATACGCAGTATTTT. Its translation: CASSLRAAGVVSGTDTQYF.

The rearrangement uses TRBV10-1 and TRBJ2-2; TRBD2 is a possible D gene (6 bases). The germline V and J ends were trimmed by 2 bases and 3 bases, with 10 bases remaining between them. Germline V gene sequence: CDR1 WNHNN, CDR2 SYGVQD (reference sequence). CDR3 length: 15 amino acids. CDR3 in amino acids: CASSEQGGDTGELFF. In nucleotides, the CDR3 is TGCGCCAGCAGTGAGCAGGGAGGTGACACCGGGGAGCTGTTTTTT.

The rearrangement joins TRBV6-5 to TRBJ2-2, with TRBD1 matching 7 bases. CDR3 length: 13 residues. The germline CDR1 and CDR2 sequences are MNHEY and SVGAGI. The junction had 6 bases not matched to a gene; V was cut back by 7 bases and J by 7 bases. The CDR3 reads CASKRGLGGELFF. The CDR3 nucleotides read TGTGCCAGCAAAAGGGGGCTGGGCGGGGAGCTGTTTTTT.

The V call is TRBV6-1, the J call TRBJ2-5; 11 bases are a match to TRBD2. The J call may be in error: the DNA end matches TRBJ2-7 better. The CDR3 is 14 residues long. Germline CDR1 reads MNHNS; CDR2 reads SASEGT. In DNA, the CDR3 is TGTGCCAGCAGGGGGACTAGCGGTACGCTCGAGCAGTACTTC. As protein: CASRGTSGTLEQYF.